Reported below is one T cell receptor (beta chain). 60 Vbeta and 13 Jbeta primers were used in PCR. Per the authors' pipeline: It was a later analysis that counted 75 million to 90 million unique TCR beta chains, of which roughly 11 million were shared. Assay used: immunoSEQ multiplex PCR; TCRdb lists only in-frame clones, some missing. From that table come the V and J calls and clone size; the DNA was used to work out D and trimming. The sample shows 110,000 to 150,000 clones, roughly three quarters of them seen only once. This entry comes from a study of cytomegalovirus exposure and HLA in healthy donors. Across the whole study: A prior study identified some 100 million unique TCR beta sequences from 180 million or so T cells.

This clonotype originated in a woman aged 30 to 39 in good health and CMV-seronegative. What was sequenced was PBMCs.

For the CDR3, the DNA is TGTGCCAGCAGCGTAGCAGGGATCGTGAATTCTGGGGCCAACGTCCTGACTTTC. Residues: CASSVAGIVNSGANVLTF. The chain combines TRBV9 with TRBJ2-6; tentatively, D is TRBD1 (5 bases). The CDR3 sequence is 18 residues long. With 0 bases removed from V and 1 base from J, the gap between germline ends came to 14 bases. CDR1 is SGDLS, CDR2 YYNGEE, per germline.